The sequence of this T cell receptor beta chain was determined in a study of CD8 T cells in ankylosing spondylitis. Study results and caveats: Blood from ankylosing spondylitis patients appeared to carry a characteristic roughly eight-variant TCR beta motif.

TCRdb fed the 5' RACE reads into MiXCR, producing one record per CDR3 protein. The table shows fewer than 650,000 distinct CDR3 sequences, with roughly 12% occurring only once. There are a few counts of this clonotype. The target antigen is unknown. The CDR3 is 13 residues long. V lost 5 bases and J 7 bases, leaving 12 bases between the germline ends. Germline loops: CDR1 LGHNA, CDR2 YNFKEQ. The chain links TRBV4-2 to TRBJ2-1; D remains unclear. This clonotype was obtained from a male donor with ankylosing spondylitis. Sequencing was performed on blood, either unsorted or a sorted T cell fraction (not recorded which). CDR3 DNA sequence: TGTGCCAGCAGCAAACTACAGACAAATGAGCAGTTCTTC. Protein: CASSKLQTNEQFF.